Listed below are T cell receptor beta chains from one sample, sequenced in a study of regulatory T cells in long-lasting Graves disease. MiXCR was run by TCRdb on the multiplex PCR reads, yielding one entry per CDR3 protein. The data contain approximately 350,000 distinct CDR3 sequences, around 17% of them singletons. The same specimen was also included in a second study, on T cells in Graves' hyperthyroidism and ophthalmopathy.

The sequenced sample was peripheral blood mononuclear cells (PBMCs), obtained at new diagnosis, from a patient treated with antithyroid drugs. The origin of the receptors is a man in his forties with Graves disease. Each CDR3 is given with its conserved first and last residue. Fields, in order: J gene, clone size, V gene, D gene, CDR3 length, CDR3 protein, CDR3 DNA. A D gene is named only where the DNA matches it firmly. Clone size is given for some rows only: seen once, a few or many times, or a class if the clone is expanded.

J gene: TRBJ1-5
clone size: -
V gene: TRBV29-1
D gene: TRBD1
CDR3 length: 14
CDR3 protein: CSVAQGVVGQPQHF
CDR3 DNA: TGCAGCGTCGCACAGGGGGTCGTGGGTCAGCCCCAGCATTTT

J gene: TRBJ1-5
clone size: -
V gene: TRBV4-1
D gene: TRBD1
CDR3 length: 16
CDR3 protein: CASSQPGQGLNQPQHF
CDR3 DNA: TGCGCCAGCAGCCAACCCGGACAGGGCCTCAATCAGCCCCAGCATTTT

J gene: TRBJ2-3
clone size: -
V gene: TRBV7-8
D gene: TRBD1
CDR3 length: 15
CDR3 protein: CASSSDRGFNQPQYF
CDR3 DNA: TGTGCCAGCAGCTCAGACAGGGGGTTCAATCAGCCCCAGTATTTT

J gene: TRBJ2-2
clone size: -
V gene: TRBV27
D gene: -
CDR3 length: 17
CDR3 protein: CASSLYGRPGLTGELFF
CDR3 DNA: TGTGCCAGCAGTTTATACGGACGGCCCGGTCTGACCGGGGAGCTGTTTTTT

J gene: TRBJ1-2
clone size: few
V gene: TRBV25-1
D gene: -
CDR3 length: 15
CDR3 protein: CASSDPHGGGYGYTF
CDR3 DNA: TGTGCCAGCAGTGACCCCCATGGGGGGGGCTATGGCTACACCTTC

J gene: TRBJ2-7
clone size: many
V gene: TRBV18
D gene: -
CDR3 length: 14
CDR3 protein: CASSPLDRGWEQYF
CDR3 DNA: TGTGCCAGCTCACCGCTTGACCGAGGCTGGGAGCAGTACTTC

J gene: TRBJ2-6
clone size: many
V gene: TRBV5-1
D gene: -
CDR3 length: 17
CDR3 protein: CASSLLSRISGANVLTF
CDR3 DNA: TGCGCCAGCAGCTTGTTGTCCAGGATCTCTGGGGCCAACGTCCTGACTTTC

J gene: TRBJ1-2
clone size: -
V gene: TRBV20-1
D gene: -
CDR3 length: 13
CDR3 protein: CSARDPNRGGYTF
CDR3 DNA: TGCAGTGCTAGAGATCCTAACCGAGGGGGCTACACCTTC

J gene: TRBJ2-5
clone size: few
V gene: TRBV20-1
D gene: -
CDR3 length: 13
CDR3 protein: CSAPRRSKETQYF
CDR3 DNA: TGCAGTGCTCCGAGGAGATCGAAAGAGACCCAGTACTTC

J gene: TRBJ2-3
clone size: many
V gene: TRBV5-1
D gene: TRBD1
CDR3 length: 14
CDR3 protein: CASSKGQGPDTQYF
CDR3 DNA: TGCGCCAGCAGCAAAGGACAGGGACCAGATACGCAGTATTTT

J gene: TRBJ2-3
clone size: -
V gene: TRBV29-1
D gene: TRBD1
CDR3 length: 14
CDR3 protein: CSGTGLGGTDTQYF
CDR3 DNA: TGCAGCGGGACAGGGTTGGGGGGTACAGATACGCAGTATTTT

J gene: TRBJ2-5
clone size: many
V gene: TRBV30
D gene: TRBD1
CDR3 length: 13
CDR3 protein: CAWGNNRGETQYF
CDR3 DNA: TGTGCCTGGGGCAATAACAGGGGAGAGACCCAGTACTTC

J gene: TRBJ2-6
clone size: few
V gene: TRBV6-4
D gene: TRBD1
CDR3 length: 18
CDR3 protein: CASSYRTGGYSGANVLTF
CDR3 DNA: TGTGCCAGCAGTTACAGGACAGGGGGCTACTCTGGGGCCAACGTCCTGACTTTC

J gene: TRBJ2-1
clone size: once
V gene: TRBV7-9
D gene: -
CDR3 length: 15
CDR3 protein: CASSLGQLLYNEQFF
CDR3 DNA: TGTGCCAGCAGCTTAGGGCAGTTACTTTACAATGAGCAGTTCTTC

J gene: TRBJ1-6
clone size: -
V gene: TRBV2
D gene: -
CDR3 length: 13
CDR3 protein: CASQAGTAGPLHF
CDR3 DNA: TGTGCCAGTCAAGCGGGGACCGCCGGTCCCCTCCACTTT

J gene: TRBJ2-7
clone size: few
V gene: TRBV11-2
D gene: -
CDR3 length: 15
CDR3 protein: CASSMFNLDGYEQYF
CDR3 DNA: TGTGCCAGCAGCATGTTTAATTTGGACGGCTACGAGCAGTACTTC

J gene: TRBJ2-7
clone size: -
V gene: TRBV20-1
D gene: -
CDR3 length: 12
CDR3 protein: CSASTGSYEQYF
CDR3 DNA: TGCAGTGCGAGCACAGGCTCCTACGAGCAGTACTTC

J gene: TRBJ2-1
clone size: many
V gene: TRBV18
D gene: TRBD1
CDR3 length: 15
CDR3 protein: CASSPVRDSYNEQFF
CDR3 DNA: TGTGCCAGCTCACCGGTTCGGGACAGCTACAATGAGCAGTTCTTC

J gene: TRBJ2-3
clone size: -
V gene: TRBV20-1
D gene: TRBD2
CDR3 length: 17
CDR3 protein: CSARVTGGGTSTDTQYF
CDR3 DNA: TGCAGTGCCCGTGTGACGGGGGGGGGGACTAGCACAGATACGCAGTATTTT

J gene: TRBJ2-5
clone size: many
V gene: TRBV6-1
D gene: TRBD1
CDR3 length: 12
CDR3 protein: CASNSQGQTQYF
CDR3 DNA: TGTGCCAGCAATTCACAGGGGCAGACCCAGTACTTC

J gene: TRBJ1-5
clone size: -
V gene: TRBV20-1
D gene: TRBD1
CDR3 length: 16
CDR3 protein: CSARDRGTGEAQPQHF
CDR3 DNA: TGCAGTGCTAGAGATAGGGGGACAGGGGAGGCTCAGCCCCAGCATTTT

J gene: TRBJ2-7
clone size: many
V gene: TRBV5-1
D gene: -
CDR3 length: 13
CDR3 protein: CASSPQGSYEQYF
CDR3 DNA: TGTGCCAGCTCACCACAGGGCTCCTACGAGCAGTACTTC

J gene: TRBJ2-7
clone size: many
V gene: TRBV11-2
D gene: -
CDR3 length: 14
CDR3 protein: CASSLEAGRYEQYF
CDR3 DNA: TGTGCCAGCAGCTTAGAGGCAGGGCGATACGAGCAGTACTTC

J gene: TRBJ2-5
clone size: many
V gene: TRBV28
D gene: -
CDR3 length: 18
CDR3 protein: CASLMAPRRGRSGETQYF
CDR3 DNA: TGTGCCAGCCTTATGGCTCCCCGACGGGGGCGATCGGGAGAGACCCAGTACTTC

J gene: TRBJ2-3
clone size: -
V gene: TRBV19
D gene: -
CDR3 length: 15
CDR3 protein: CASSIPGASTDTQYF
CDR3 DNA: TGTGCCAGTAGTATCCCGGGGGCTAGCACAGATACGCAGTATTTT

J gene: TRBJ1-5
clone size: many
V gene: TRBV28
D gene: -
CDR3 length: 16
CDR3 protein: CASSLIYFYSNQPQHF
CDR3 DNA: TGTGCCAGCAGTTTAATATACTTCTATAGCAATCAGCCCCAGCATTTT

J gene: TRBJ2-5
clone size: -
V gene: TRBV7-3
D gene: TRBD2
CDR3 length: 18
CDR3 protein: CASSPGLAGGQIWGTQYF
CDR3 DNA: TGTGCCAGCAGCCCGGGACTAGCGGGGGGACAGATCTGGGGGACCCAGTACTTC

J gene: TRBJ2-5
clone size: many
V gene: TRBV24-1
D gene: -
CDR3 length: 15
CDR3 protein: CATSEPSGRQETQYF
CDR3 DNA: TGTGCCACCAGTGAACCCTCGGGCAGGCAAGAGACCCAGTACTTC

J gene: TRBJ2-7
clone size: -
V gene: TRBV28
D gene: -
CDR3 length: 16
CDR3 protein: CASSLIEPGQTYEQYF
CDR3 DNA: TGTGCCAGCAGTCTTATCGAGCCTGGACAGACCTACGAGCAGTACTTC